A single sample gave rise to the 23 T cell receptor beta chains below, sequenced in a study of identical twins. TCRdb processed the 5' RACE reads anew with MiXCR; each CDR3 protein has one entry. The top ten clones hold roughly 4.2% of a sample with about 240,000 distinct CDR3 sequences, more than 9.5% of them seen once. These records were also assigned to another study, of yellow fever vaccine responses in identical twins.

The sequenced material came from memory (CD45RO+) T cells sorted from blood. The receptors originated from a woman aged 18-35 years in good health.

The table lists this clonotype with many counts. The chain is built from TRBV5-1 and TRBJ2-3; 11 positions agree with TRBD2. CDR3 length equals 18 residues. With 0 bases clipped from V and 5 bases from J, the junction kept 11 bases outside the gene matches. Germline V gene lookup returns CDR1 SGHRS and CDR2 YFSETQ. The chain's CDR3 is CASSLETSGSEGGDTQYF. CDR3 nucleotides: TGCGCCAGCAGCTTGGAAACTAGCGGGAGTGAAGGCGGAGATACGCAGTATTTT.

This clonotype has at least ten counts. The chain combines TRBV12-3 or TRBV12-4 with TRBJ2-5; 10 bases are shared with TRBD2. The CDR3 covers 14 residues. Trimming cost V 4 bases and J 5 bases; bases outside gene matches: 4. CDR3 loop: CASSYSGGEETQYF. The CDR3 DNA reads TGTGCCAGCAGTTACAGCGGGGGGGAGGAGACCCAGTACTTC.

The rearrangement uses TRBV29-1 and TRBJ2-7; D possibly corresponds to TRBD1 (5 bases). In germline, CDR1 is SQVTM, CDR2 ANQGSEA. This CDR3 is 11 amino acids long. V shed 4 bases and J shed 4 bases, with 8 bases lying between them. The CDR3 nucleotides are TGCAGCGTTGTACAGGAATACGAGCAGTACTTC. Its protein is CSVVQEYEQYF.

The table lists this clonotype with a count of one. The chain links TRBV23-1 to TRBJ2-5; 7 nucleotides agree with TRBD1. TRBV23-1 is given ORF status, its function remaining uncertain. The CDR3 runs to 13 residues. V shed 5 bases and J 5 bases; nucleotides not matched to a gene: 5. As DNA, the CDR3 is TGCGCCAGCAGTGAGGGGGCAGGGGAGACCCAGTACTTC. Its protein product is CASSEGAGETQYF.

This chain's CDR3 is CASSPSGSSGELFF. The CDR3, as DNA: TGTGCCAGTAGTCCGAGCGGGAGCTCCGGGGAGCTGTTTTTT. The chain couples TRBV19 to TRBJ2-2; TRBD2 aligns across 8 bases. With 5 bases clipped from V and 6 bases from J, the junction kept 5 bases outside the gene matches. The CDR3 length is 14 residues. Germline values: CDR1 LNHDA, CDR2 SQIVND (reference sequence).

The V gene is TRBV12-3 or TRBV12-4, the J gene TRBJ2-5; 11 nucleotides agree with TRBD2. Losses at the gene ends were 5 bases for V and 1 base for J; bases not matched to a gene: 9. The CDR3 loop spans 17 amino acids. The CDR3 DNA reads as TGTGCCAGCAGTCCTGCGAGACTAGCGGGGTTCCAAGAGACCCAGTACTTC. This sequence encodes CASSPARLAGFQETQYF.

This chain uses TRBV11-2 with TRBJ2-7, with D possibly matching TRBD2 (6 bases). V shed 0 bases and J shed 7 bases, with 13 bases lying between them. Germline V gives CDR1 SGHAT, CDR2 FQNNGV. The length of the CDR3 is 14 residues. CDR3 bases: TGTGCCAGCAGCTTAGATTCGGGAGTCAGAGAGCAGTACTTC. Amino acid sequence: CASSLDSGVREQYF.

V gene TRBV2 combines with J gene TRBJ1-2; the D is unclear. Trimming left V 0 bases short and J 7 bases short, with 9 bases between. The CDR3 loop spans 13 amino acids. CDR1 and CDR2 from the germline V gene are SNHLY and FYNNEI. CDR3 in amino acids: CASSEALLGGYTF. The CDR3 region has the DNA TGTGCCAGCAGTGAAGCATTACTGGGTGGCTACACCTTC.

A few counts support this clonotype. The J gene is TRBJ2-7, the V gene TRBV20-1; TRBD2 matches at 10 bases. Germline V gene data show CDR1 as DFQATT and CDR2 as SNEGSKA (reference sequence). The CDR3 is 13 residues long. The junction had 2 bases not matched to a gene; V was cut back by 3 bases and J by 3 bases. As DNA, the CDR3 is TGCAGTGCTAGTTCTAGCGGGAGCTACGAGCAGTACTTC. Translated: CSASSSGSYEQYF.

V usage is TRBV5-1 and J usage is TRBJ2-3, with a possible D match to TRBD2 (6 bases). Deletions cut 6 bases from V and 5 bases from J, with 19 bases between. CDR3 length: 15 amino acids. Germline CDR1 is SGHRS and CDR2 is YFSETQ. Written as DNA, the CDR3 is TGCGCCAGCACCCCGGGGCAGACTAGAGGAGATACGCAGTATTTT. Amino acid sequence: CASTPGQTRGDTQYF. Full variable domain (rest looked up from reference TRBV5-1 and TRBJ2-3): KAGVTQTPRYLIKTRGQQVTLSCSPISGHRSVSWYQQTPGQGLQFLFEYFSETQRNKGNFPGRFSGRQFSNSRSEMNVSTLELGDSALYLCASTPGQTRGDTQYFGPGTRLTVL.

There are many counts of this clonotype. The chain has TRBV28 and TRBJ1-5; D not resolved. The length of the CDR3 is 16 residues. Germline V gene sequence: CDR1 MDHEN, CDR2 SYDVKM. Trimming pared 6 bases from V and 0 bases from J, leaving 15 bases between. The CDR3 protein is CASSPPRVLSNQPQHF. DNA of the CDR3: TGTGCCAGCAGCCCCCCGAGGGTCCTTAGCAATCAGCCCCAGCATTTT. Full variable domain (rest looked up from reference TRBV28 and TRBJ1-5): DVKVTQSSRYLVKRTGEKVFLECVQDMDHENMFWYRQDPGLGLRLIYFSYDVKMKEKGDIPEGYSVSREKKERFSLILESASTNQTSMYLCASSPPRVLSNQPQHFGDGTRLSIL.

The chain is built from TRBV7-9 and TRBJ2-5, with a weak D call TRBD1 (5 bases). The CDR3 extends over 14 amino acids. V lost 5 bases to trimming and J lost 3 bases, with 13 bases between them. The germline V gene has CDR1 SEHNR and CDR2 FQNEAQ (reference sequence). CDR3 residues: CASSLRQHEETQYF. The CDR3 nucleotides are TGTGCCAGCAGCCTACGACAGCACGAAGAGACCCAGTACTTC. The full variable domain, with the rest looked up from reference TRBV7-9 and TRBJ2-5, is DTGVSQNPRHKITKRGQNVTFRCDPISEHNRLYWYRQTLGQGPEFLTYFQNEAQLEKSRLLSDRFSAERPKGSFSTLEIQRTEQGDSAMYLCASSLRQHEETQYFGPGTRLLVL.

This clonotype was found a few times. The chain employs TRBV10-1 and TRBJ2-2; the D gene is possibly TRBD1 (5 bases). The CDR3 is 15 residues long. The V end was cut by 2 bases, the J end by 1 base, with 8 bases between. Germline V gives CDR1 WNHNN, CDR2 SYGVQD (reference sequence). The CDR3 bases are TGCGCCAGCAGTGAGACAGGATGGAACACCGGGGAGCTGTTTTTT. Encoded protein: CASSETGWNTGELFF.

This chain connects TRBV11-2 to TRBJ2-2, with 7 bases identical to TRBD1. The V and J ends lost 1 base and 7 bases, in that order; junction bases with no gene match: 9. The CDR3 consists of 16 residues. CDR1 is SGHAT, CDR2 FQNNGV, per germline. CDR3 in amino acids: CASSLAATGSFGELFF. The CDR3 nucleotides read TGTGCCAGCAGCTTAGCCGCGACAGGGTCGTTCGGGGAGCTGTTTTTT.

This clonotype appeared a few times. J is TRBJ1-6 and V is TRBV6-5, with a possible D match to TRBD1 (6 bases). The germline V gene has CDR1 MNHEY and CDR2 SVGAGI. The CDR3 has 15 residues. The V gene lost 4 bases and the J gene lost 11 bases, with 18 bases spanning the gap. The CDR3 DNA follows: TGTGCCAGCAGTTCCTCGTCAAGGGGGACGGCACCCCTCCACTTT. Protein product: CASSSSSRGTAPLHF.

This clonotype was found many times. The chain is built from TRBV3-1 and TRBJ2-7, with 8 bases aligning to TRBD1. The trim removed 6 bases at V and 4 bases at J, leaving 14 bases unmatched. The CDR3 spans 16 residues. Germline values: CDR1 LGHDT, CDR2 YNNKEL (reference sequence). CDR3 in DNA: TGTGCCAGCAGGCCAACCCGACAGGGGAGCGTTTACGAGCAGTACTTC. This sequence encodes CASRPTRQGSVYEQYF.

The chain couples TRBV6-1 to TRBJ1-5; no definite D call. Germline values: CDR1 MNHNS, CDR2 SASEGT. CDR3 length: 14 amino acids. Trimming cost V 6 bases and J 0 bases, with 9 bases left between them. CDR3 in amino acids: CASRAEYSNQPQHF. In DNA, the CDR3 is TGTGCCAGCAGGGCAGAATATAGCAATCAGCCCCAGCATTTT.

This chain uses TRBV27 with TRBJ1-1; D is undetermined. The CDR3 spans 13 residues. CDR1 MNHEY and CDR2 SMNVEV come from the germline V gene (reference sequence). V was pared by 6 bases and J by 4 bases, with 12 bases between. The CDR3 loop is CASRVSWTTEAFF. In DNA form, the CDR3 reads TGTGCCAGCAGGGTCAGCTGGACCACTGAAGCTTTCTTT.

This chain joins TRBV7-9 and TRBJ1-1; D unclear. The CDR3 has 15 residues. V was trimmed by 1 base and J by 0 bases, leaving 9 bases between them. Germline V gene data show CDR1 as SEHNR and CDR2 as FQNEAQ (reference sequence). CDR3 bases: TGTGCCAGCAGCTTAGACAGAGTCATGAACACTGAAGCTTTCTTT. Translating gives CASSLDRVMNTEAFF.

This rearrangement joins TRBV28 to TRBJ2-5; 7 positions agree with TRBD1. Per germline, CDR1 MDHEN and CDR2 SYDVKM. The V gene end was trimmed by 1 base and the J gene end by 5 bases; junction bases not matched to a gene: 7. The CDR3 runs to 15 residues. Here the CDR3 reads CASSLLEDRQETQYF. In nucleotides, the CDR3 is TGTGCCAGCAGTTTATTAGAGGACAGGCAGGAGACCCAGTACTTC.

This clonotype showed up many times. The gene calls are TRBV10-3 and TRBJ2-3; no reliable D call. Germline V CDR1 and CDR2: ENHRY, SYGVKD. V shed 10 bases and J shed 1 base, with 12 bases lying between them. This CDR3 is 13 amino acids long. CDR3 nucleotide sequence: TGTGCCACCGCCCTTGGGGGCACAGATACGCAGTATTTT. Translating gives CATALGGTDTQYF.

DNA of the CDR3: TGTGCCAGCAGCGTAGGGGGTACCACTGAAGCTTTCTTT. It is translated as CASSVGGTTEAFF. The chain carries TRBV9 and TRBJ1-1, with unresolved D. CDR1 and CDR2 (germline): SGDLS, YYNGEE. The CDR3 is made up of 13 amino acids. Trimming took 0 bases from V and 4 from J, leaving 7 bases between them.

This clonotype appeared many times. The chain joins TRBV6-5 to TRBJ1-1; D ambiguous. CDR3 length: 14 amino acids. V gave up 0 bases and J gave up 0 bases, with 5 bases separating them. CDR1 is MNHEY, CDR2 SVGAGI, per germline. The CDR3 DNA sequence: TGTGCCAGCAGTTACTCGTGGGTGAACACTGAAGCTTTCTTT. Encoded protein: CASSYSWVNTEAFF.